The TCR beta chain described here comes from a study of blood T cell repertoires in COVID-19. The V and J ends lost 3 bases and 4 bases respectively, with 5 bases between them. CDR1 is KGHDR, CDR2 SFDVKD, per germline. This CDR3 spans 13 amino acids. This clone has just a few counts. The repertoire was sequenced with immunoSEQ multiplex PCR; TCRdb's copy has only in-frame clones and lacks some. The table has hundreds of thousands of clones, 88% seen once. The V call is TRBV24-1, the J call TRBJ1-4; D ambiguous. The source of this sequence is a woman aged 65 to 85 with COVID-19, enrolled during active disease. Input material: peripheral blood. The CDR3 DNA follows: TGTGCCACCAGTGATCCCTATAATGAAAAACTGTTTTTT. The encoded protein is CATSDPYNEKLFF.